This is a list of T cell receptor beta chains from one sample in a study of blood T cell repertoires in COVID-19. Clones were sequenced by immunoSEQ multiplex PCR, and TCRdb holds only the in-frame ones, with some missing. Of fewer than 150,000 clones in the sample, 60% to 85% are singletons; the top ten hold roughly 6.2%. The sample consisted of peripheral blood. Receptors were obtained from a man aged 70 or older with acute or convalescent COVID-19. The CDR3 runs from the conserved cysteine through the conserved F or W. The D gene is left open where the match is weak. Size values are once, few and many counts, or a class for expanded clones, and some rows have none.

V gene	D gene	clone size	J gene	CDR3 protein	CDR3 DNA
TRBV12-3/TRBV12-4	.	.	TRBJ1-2	CASRRGYGYTF	TGTGCCAGCAGGCGGGGATATGGCTACACCTTC
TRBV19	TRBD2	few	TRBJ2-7	CASSQTSGYSYEQYF	TGTGCCAGTAGTCAAACTAGCGGGTACTCCTACGAGCAGTACTTC
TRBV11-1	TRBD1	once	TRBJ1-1	CASSLRQGNTEAFF	TGTGCCAGCAGCTTAAGACAGGGGAACACTGAAGCTTTCTTT
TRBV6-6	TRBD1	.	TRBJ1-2	CASRVQGHGYTF	TGTGCCAGCAGGGTACAGGGGCATGGCTACACCTTC
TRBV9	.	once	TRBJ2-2	CASSVVTIGELFF	TGTGCCAGCAGCGTAGTGACAATCGGGGAGCTGTTTTTT
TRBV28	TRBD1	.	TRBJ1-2	CASSPDRGWGYTF	TGTGCCAGCAGCCCGGACAGGGGTTGGGGCTACACCTTC
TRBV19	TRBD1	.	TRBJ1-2	CASNRGSGVYGYTF	TGTGCCAGTAACAGGGGCTCTGGGGTCTATGGCTACACCTTC
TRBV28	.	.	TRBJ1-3	CASSLWATGPSGNTIYF	TGTGCCAGCAGTTTATGGGCGACAGGACCCTCTGGAAACACCATATATTTT
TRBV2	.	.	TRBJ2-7	CASSGDSSTYEQYF	TGTGCCAGCAGTGGTGACTCCTCCACCTACGAGCAGTACTTC
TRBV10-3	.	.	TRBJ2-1	CAIKDSVGLYNEQFF	TGTGCCATCAAGGATAGTGTGGGACTTTACAATGAGCAGTTCTTC
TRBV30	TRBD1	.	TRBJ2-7	CAWNPAGTVPTGQYF	TGTGCCTGGAACCCCGCCGGGACAGTACCTACGGGGCAGTACTTC
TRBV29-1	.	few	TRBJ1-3	CSVEQGFSGNTIYF	TGCAGCGTTGAACAGGGATTCTCTGGAAACACCATATATTTT
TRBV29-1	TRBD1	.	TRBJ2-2	CSADAGTGNTGELFF	TGCAGCGCAGACGCCGGGACAGGGAACACCGGGGAGCTGTTTTTT
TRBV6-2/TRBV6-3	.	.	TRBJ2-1	CASSYGGAVDEQFF	TGTGCCAGCAGTTACGGGGGGGCGGTGGATGAGCAGTTCTTC
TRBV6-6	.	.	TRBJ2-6	CASREQGTGANVLTF	TGTGCCAGCAGGGAACAGGGAACGGGGGCCAACGTCCTGACTTTC
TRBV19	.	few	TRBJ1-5	CASIEGQSLNQPQHF	TGTGCCAGTATAGAAGGACAGTCCCTTAATCAGCCCCAGCATTTT
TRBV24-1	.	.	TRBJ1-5	CATSVGRDNQPQHF	TGTGCCACCAGTGTCGGACGGGACAATCAGCCCCAGCATTTT
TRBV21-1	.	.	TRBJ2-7	CASSKEGDRVCYEQYF	TGTGCCAGCAGCAAAGAGGGGGACAGGGTCTGCTACGAGCAGTACTTC
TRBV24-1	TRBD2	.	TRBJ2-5	CATSDPSGPQETQYF	TGTGCCACCAGTGACCCTAGCGGCCCCCAAGAGACCCAGTACTTC
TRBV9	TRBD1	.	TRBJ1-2	CASSAQGASYGYTF	TGTGCCAGCAGCGCACAGGGGGCGAGCTATGGCTACACCTTC
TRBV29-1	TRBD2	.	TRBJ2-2	CSVDSGGWTGELFF	TGCAGCGTTGATAGCGGGGGGTGGACCGGGGAGCTGTTTTTT
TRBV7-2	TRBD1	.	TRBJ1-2	CASSLTGELGYGYTF	TGTGCCAGCAGTCTTACAGGGGAGCTGGGCTATGGCTACACCTTC
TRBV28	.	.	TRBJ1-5	CASSETQGLGSQPQHF	TGTGCCAGCAGCGAAACCCAGGGTTTGGGAAGTCAGCCCCAGCATTTT
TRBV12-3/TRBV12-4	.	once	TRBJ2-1	CASGAANYNEQFF	TGTGCCAGTGGGGCAGCGAACTACAATGAGCAGTTCTTC
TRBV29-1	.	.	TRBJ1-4	CSVVREANEKLFF	TGCAGCGTTGTTCGAGAGGCTAATGAAAAACTGTTTTTT
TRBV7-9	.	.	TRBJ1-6	CASSLETGSNSPLHF	TGTGCCAGCAGCTTGGAGACAGGTTCTAATTCACCCCTCCACTTT
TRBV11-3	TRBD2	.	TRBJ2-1	CASSLRGATSGRNEQFF	TGTGCCAGCAGCTTAAGGGGGGCAACTAGCGGGAGAAATGAGCAGTTCTTC
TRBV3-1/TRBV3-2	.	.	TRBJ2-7	CASSQEGLGAPMDEQYF	TGTGCCAGCAGCCAAGAGGGGTTGGGGGCACCTATGGACGAGCAGTACTTC
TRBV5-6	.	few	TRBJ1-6	CASTSYQGRWSPLHF	TGTGCCAGCACCTCGTACCAGGGAAGATGGTCACCCCTCCACTTT
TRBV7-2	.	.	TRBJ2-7	CASSFRDTVYEQYF	TGTGCCAGCAGCTTCCGGGACACCGTCTACGAGCAGTACTTC
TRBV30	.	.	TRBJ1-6	CAWSVPGRDSPLHF	TGTGCCTGGAGTGTTCCGGGTAGAGATTCACCCCTCCACTTT
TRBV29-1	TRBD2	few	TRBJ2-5	CSAPSTSGGQGTQYF	TGCAGCGCGCCCTCTACTAGCGGGGGGCAGGGGACCCAGTACTTC
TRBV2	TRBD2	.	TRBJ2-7	CASRGGTTIYEQYF	TGTGCCAGCAGGGGGGGGACCACCATCTACGAGCAGTACTTC
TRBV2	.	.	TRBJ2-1	CASSSGVAYNEQFF	TGTGCCAGCTCCTCAGGGGTAGCCTACAATGAGCAGTTCTTC
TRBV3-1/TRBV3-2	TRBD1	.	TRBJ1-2	CASSQNPGGPDRGIYGYTF	TGTGCCAGCAGCCAAAACCCTGGGGGTCCGGACAGGGGGATCTATGGCTACACCTTC
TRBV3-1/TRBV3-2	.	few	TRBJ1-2	CASSPSGSYGYTF	TGTGCCAGCAGCCCCTCGGGAAGCTATGGCTACACCTTC
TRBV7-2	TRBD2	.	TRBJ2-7	CASSSQRGDLYEQYF	TGTGCCAGCAGCTCCCAGCGGGGGGACCTCTACGAGCAGTACTTC
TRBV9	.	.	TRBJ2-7	CASSVGGISSYEQYF	TGTGCCAGCAGCGTAGGCGGCATTAGCTCCTACGAGCAGTACTTC
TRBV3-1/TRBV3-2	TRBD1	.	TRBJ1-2	CASSQAGYPTGYGGYTF	TGTGCCAGCAGCCAAGCCGGGTACCCGACAGGGTACGGTGGCTACACCTTC
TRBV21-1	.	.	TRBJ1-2	CASSAPHRGGLYYGYTF	TGTGCCAGCAGCGCACCCCACCGGGGGGGGCTTTACTATGGCTACACCTTC
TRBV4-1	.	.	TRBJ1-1	CASSQLDFPGTEAFF	TGCGCCAGCAGCCAACTGGACTTTCCGGGGACTGAAGCTTTCTTT
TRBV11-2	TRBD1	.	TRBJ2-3	CASRLEQGLRRDTQYF	TGTGCCAGCAGGCTCGAACAGGGGCTACGGAGGGATACGCAGTATTTT
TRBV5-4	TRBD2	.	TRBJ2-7	CASSGGLAPYYEQYF	TGTGCCAGCAGCGGGGGACTAGCCCCCTACTACGAGCAGTACTTC
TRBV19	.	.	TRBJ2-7	CATKAGQGNEQYF	TGTGCCACCAAGGCGGGTCAGGGGAACGAGCAGTACTTC
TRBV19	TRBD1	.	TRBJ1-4	CASSNRQGATNEKLFF	TGTGCCAGTAGCAACCGACAGGGGGCAACTAATGAAAAACTGTTTTTT
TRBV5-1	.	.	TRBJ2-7	CASSLDGAYEQYF	TGCGCCAGCAGCTTGGACGGGGCCTACGAGCAGTACTTC
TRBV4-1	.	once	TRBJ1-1	CASSQEGGQLNTEAFF	TGCGCCAGCAGCCAAGAGGGCGGACAGCTTAACACTGAAGCTTTCTTT
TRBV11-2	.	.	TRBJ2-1	CASSLDGLAYNEQFF	TGTGCCAGCAGCTTAGATGGTTTAGCGTACAATGAGCAGTTCTTC
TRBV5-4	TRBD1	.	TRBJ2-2	CASSARQGNTGELFF	TGTGCCAGCAGCGCAAGACAGGGGAACACCGGGGAGCTGTTTTTT
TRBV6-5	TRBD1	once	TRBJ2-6	CASRNRGEGANVLTF	TGTGCCAGCAGAAACAGGGGTGAAGGGGCCAACGTCCTGACTTTC
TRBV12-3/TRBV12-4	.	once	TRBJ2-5	CASSLYETQYF	TGTGCCAGCAGCCTATATGAGACCCAGTACTTC
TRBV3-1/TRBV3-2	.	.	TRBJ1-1	CASSRRETMNTEAFF	TGTGCCAGCAGCCGTAGGGAGACAATGAACACTGAAGCTTTCTTT